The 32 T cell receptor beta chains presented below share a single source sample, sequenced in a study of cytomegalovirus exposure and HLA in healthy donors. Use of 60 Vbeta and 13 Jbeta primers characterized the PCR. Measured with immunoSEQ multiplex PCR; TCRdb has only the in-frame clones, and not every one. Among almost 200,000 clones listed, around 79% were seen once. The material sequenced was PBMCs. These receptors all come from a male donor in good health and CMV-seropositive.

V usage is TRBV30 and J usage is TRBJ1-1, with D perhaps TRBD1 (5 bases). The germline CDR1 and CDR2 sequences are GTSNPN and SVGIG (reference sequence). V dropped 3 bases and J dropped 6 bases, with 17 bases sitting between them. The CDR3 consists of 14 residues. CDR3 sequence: CAWRVARVSPEAFF. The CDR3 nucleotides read TGTGCCTGGAGGGTCGCCAGGGTGAGTCCTGAAGCTTTCTTT.

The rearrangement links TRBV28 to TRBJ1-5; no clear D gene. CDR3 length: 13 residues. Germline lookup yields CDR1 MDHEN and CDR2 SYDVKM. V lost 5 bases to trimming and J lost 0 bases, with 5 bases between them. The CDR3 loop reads CASSPHSNQPQHF. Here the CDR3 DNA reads TGTGCCAGCAGTCCCCATAGCAATCAGCCCCAGCATTTT.

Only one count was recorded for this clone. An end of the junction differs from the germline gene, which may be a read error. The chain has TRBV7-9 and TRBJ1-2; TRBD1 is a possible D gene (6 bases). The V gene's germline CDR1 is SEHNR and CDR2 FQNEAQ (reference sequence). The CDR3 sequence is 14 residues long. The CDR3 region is CASSIAAGVYGYTF. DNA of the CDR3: TGTGCCAGCAGCATAGCGGCAGGGGTTTATGGCTACACCTTC.

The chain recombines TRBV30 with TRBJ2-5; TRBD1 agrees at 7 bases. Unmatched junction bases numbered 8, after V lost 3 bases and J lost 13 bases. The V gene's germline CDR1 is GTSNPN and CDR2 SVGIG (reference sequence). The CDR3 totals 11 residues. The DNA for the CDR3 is TGTGCCTGGAGGGATAGGACAGGTCCGTACTTC. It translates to CAWRDRTGPYF.

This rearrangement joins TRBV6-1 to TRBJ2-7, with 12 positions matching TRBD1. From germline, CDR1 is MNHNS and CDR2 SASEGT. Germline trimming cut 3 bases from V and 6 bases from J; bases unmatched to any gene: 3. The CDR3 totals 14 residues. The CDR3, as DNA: TGTGCCAGCAGTGAGGGGACAGGGGGCGGCGAGCAGTACTTC. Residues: CASSEGTGGGEQYF.

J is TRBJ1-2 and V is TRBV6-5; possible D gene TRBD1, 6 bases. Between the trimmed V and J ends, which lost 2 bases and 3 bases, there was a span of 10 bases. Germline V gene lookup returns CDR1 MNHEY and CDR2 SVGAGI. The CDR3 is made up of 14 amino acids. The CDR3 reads CASSYVRGHYGYTF. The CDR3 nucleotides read TGTGCCAGCAGTTACGTCAGGGGCCACTATGGCTACACCTTC.

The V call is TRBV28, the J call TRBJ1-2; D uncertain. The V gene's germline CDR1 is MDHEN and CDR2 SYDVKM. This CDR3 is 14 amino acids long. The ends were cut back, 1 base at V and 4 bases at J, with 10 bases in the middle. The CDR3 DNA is TGTGCCAGCAGTTTATCAGTGACTATCTATGGCTACACCTTC. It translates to CASSLSVTIYGYTF.

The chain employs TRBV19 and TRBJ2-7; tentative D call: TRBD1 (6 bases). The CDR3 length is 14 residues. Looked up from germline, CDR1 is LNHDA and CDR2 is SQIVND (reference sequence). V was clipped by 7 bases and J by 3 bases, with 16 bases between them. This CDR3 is CASTNRGQSYEQYF. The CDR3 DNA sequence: TGTGCCAGTACCAATCGAGGACAGAGCTACGAGCAGTACTTC.

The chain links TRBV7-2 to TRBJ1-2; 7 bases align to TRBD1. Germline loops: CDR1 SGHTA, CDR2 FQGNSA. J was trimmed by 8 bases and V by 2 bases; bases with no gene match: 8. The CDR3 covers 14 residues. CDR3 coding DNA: TGTGCCAGCAGCTTATCCCAGGGGGTGCGGGGCTACACCTTC. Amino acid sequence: CASSLSQGVRGYTF.

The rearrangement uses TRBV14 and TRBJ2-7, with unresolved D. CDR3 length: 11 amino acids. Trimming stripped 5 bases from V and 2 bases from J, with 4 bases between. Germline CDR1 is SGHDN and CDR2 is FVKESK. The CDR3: CASSSAYEQYF. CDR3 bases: TGTGCCAGCAGCTCAGCCTACGAGCAGTACTTC.

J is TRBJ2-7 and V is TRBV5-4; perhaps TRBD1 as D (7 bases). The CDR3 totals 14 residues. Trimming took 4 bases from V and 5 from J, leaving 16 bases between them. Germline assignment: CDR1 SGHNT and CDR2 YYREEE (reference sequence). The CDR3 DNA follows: TGTGCCAGCAGCCCCAACAGGGGAGGCGACGAGCAGTACTTC. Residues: CASSPNRGGDEQYF.

As DNA, the CDR3 is TGTGCCAGCAGCTTAAGCGGGGGGGACTATGAGCAGTTCTTC. Its translation: CASSLSGGDYEQFF. This chain connects TRBV7-3 to TRBJ2-1, with TRBD2 matching 9 bases. J lost 8 bases, V lost 1 base, and 3 bases had no gene match. The CDR3 runs to 14 residues. Per the germline V gene, CDR1 is SGHTA and CDR2 is FQGTGA. Looking up the rest from reference TRBV7-3 and TRBJ2-1 gives the full variable domain: GAGVSQTPSNKVTEKGKYVELRCDPISGHTALYWYRQSLGQGPEFLIYFQGTGAADDSGLPNDRFFAVRPEGSVSTLKIQRTERGDSAVYLCASSLSGGDYEQFFGPGTRLTVL.

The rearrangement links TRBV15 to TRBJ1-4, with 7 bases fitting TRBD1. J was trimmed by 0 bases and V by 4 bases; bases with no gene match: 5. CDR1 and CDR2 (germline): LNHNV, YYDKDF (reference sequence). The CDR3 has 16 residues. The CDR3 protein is CATSTDRAATNEKLFF. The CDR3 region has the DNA TGTGCCACCAGCACAGACAGGGCAGCAACTAATGAAAAACTGTTTTTT.

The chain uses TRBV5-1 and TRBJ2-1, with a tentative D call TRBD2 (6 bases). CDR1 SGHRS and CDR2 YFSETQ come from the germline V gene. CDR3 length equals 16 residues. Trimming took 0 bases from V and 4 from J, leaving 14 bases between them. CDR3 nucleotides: TGCGCCAGCAGCTTGGTGTGGGACTTGGTTTACAATGAGCAGTTCTTC. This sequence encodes CASSLVWDLVYNEQFF.

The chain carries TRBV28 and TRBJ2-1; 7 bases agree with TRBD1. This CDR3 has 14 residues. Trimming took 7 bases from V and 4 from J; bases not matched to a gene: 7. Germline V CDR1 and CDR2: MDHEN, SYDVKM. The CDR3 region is CASTKGGQYNEQFF. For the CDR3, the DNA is TGTGCCAGCACAAAAGGGGGACAGTACAATGAGCAGTTCTTC.

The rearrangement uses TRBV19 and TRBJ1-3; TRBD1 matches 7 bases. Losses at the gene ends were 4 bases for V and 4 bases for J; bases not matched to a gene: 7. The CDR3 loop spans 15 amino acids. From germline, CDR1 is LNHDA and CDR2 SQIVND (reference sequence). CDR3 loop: CASSTATGPGNTIYF. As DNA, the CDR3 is TGTGCCAGTAGTACCGCGACAGGGCCCGGAAACACCATATATTTT.

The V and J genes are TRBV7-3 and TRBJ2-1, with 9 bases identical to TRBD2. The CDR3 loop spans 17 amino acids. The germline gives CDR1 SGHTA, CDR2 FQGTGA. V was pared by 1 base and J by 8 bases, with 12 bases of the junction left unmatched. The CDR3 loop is CASSLMSGGPKGYEQFF. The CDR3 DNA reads TGTGCCAGCAGCTTAATGAGCGGGGGGCCGAAGGGATATGAGCAGTTCTTC.

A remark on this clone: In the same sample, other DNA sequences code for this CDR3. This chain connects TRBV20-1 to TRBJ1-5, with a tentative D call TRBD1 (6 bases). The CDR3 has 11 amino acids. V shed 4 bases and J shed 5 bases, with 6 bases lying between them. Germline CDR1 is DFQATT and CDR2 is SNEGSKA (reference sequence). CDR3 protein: CSATGDQPQHF. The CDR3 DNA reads TGCAGTGCTACAGGGGATCAGCCCCAGCATTTT.

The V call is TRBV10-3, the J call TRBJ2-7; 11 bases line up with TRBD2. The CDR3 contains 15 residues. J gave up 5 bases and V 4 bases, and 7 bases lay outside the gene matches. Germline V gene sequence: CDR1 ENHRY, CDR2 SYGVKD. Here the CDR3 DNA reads TGTGCCATCAGTGGAGCCGGGACTAGCGGCGACGAGCAGTACTTC. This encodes CAISGAGTSGDEQYF.

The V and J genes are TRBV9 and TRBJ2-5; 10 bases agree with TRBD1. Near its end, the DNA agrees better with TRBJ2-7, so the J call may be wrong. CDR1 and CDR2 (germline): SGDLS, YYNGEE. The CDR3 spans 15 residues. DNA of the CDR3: TGTGCCAGCAGCGTAGAAGGGACAGGGGCCTACGAGCAGTACTTC. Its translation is CASSVEGTGAYEQYF.

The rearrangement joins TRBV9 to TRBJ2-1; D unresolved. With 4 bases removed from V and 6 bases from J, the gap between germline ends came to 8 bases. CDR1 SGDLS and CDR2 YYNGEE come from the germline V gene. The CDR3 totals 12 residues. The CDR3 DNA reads TGTGCCAGCAGCCTCCGTCGCAATGAGCAGTTCTTC. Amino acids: CASSLRRNEQFF.

CDR3 in amino acids: CASSLQGKVYEQYF. CDR3 nucleotide sequence: TGTGCCAGCAGCTTACAGGGGAAGGTATACGAGCAGTACTTC. The chain is built from TRBV11-2 and TRBJ2-7, with D perhaps matching TRBD1 (6 bases). Trimming cost V 2 bases and J 4 bases, with 12 bases left between them. The CDR3 sequence is 14 residues long. CDR1 is SGHAT and CDR2 is FQNNGV in the germline V gene.

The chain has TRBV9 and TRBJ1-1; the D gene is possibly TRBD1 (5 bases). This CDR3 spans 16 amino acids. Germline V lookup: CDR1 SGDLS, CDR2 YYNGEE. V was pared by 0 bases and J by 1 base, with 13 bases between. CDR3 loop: CASSVGGRTTNTEAFF. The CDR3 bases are TGTGCCAGCAGCGTAGGAGGCAGGACAACGAACACTGAAGCTTTCTTT.

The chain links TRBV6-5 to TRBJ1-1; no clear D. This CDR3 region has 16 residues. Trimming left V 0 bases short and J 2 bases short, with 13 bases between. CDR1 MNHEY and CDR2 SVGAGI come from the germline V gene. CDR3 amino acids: CASSYSFGLLNTEAFF. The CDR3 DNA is TGTGCCAGCAGTTACTCGTTTGGGCTCCTTAACACTGAAGCTTTCTTT.

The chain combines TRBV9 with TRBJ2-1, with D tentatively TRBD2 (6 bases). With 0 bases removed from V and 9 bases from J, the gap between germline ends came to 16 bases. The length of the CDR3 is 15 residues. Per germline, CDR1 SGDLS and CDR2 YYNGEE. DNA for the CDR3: TGTGCCAGCAGCGTAGGGGGACTTAGCTACGGTGAGCAGTTCTTC. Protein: CASSVGGLSYGEQFF.

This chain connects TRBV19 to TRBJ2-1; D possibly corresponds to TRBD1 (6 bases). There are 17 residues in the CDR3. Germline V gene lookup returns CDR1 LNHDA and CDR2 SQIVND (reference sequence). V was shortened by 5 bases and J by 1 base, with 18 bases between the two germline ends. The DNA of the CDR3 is TGTGCCAGTAGTCCCAGGGGTTCAGTTAAATCCTACAATGAGCAGTTCTTC. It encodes CASSPRGSVKSYNEQFF.

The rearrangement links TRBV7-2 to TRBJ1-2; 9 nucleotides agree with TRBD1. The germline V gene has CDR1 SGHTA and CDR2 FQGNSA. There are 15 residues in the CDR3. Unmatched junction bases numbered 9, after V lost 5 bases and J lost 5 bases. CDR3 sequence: CASSPHLQGAYGYTF. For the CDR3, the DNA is TGTGCCAGCAGCCCCCACTTACAGGGGGCTTATGGCTACACCTTC.

The CDR3 coding sequence is TGTGCCAGCCGGGGACAGGGCGATCAGCCCCAGCATTTT. Its protein is CASRGQGDQPQHF. The genes are TRBV2 and TRBJ1-5; 9 bases match TRBD1. The CDR3 consists of 13 residues. J was trimmed by 5 bases and V by 8 bases; bases with no gene match: 4. Germline V gene data show CDR1 as SNHLY and CDR2 as FYNNEI.

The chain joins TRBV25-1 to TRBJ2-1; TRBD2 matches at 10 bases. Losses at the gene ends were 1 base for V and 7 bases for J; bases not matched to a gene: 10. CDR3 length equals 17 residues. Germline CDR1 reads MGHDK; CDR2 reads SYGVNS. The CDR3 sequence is CASSELKAGGPKNEQFF. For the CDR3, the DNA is TGTGCCAGCAGTGAATTAAAAGCGGGGGGGCCGAAAAATGAGCAGTTCTTC.

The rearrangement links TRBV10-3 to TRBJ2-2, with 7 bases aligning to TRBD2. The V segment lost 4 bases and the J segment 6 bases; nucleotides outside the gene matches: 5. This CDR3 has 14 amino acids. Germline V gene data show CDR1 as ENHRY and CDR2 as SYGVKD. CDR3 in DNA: TGTGCCATCAGTGTACGGGGGGAGGCCGGGGAGCTGTTTTTT. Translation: CAISVRGEAGELFF.

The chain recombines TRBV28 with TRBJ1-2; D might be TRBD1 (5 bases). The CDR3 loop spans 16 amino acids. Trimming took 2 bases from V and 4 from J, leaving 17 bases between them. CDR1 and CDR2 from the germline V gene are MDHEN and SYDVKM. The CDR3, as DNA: TGTGCCAGCAGTTTAGCGGAAGGGGCTCGACGCTATGGCTACACCTTC. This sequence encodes CASSLAEGARRYGYTF.

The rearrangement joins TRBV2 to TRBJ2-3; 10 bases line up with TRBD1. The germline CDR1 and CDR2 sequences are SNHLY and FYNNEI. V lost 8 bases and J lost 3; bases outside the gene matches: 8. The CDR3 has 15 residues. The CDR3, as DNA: TGTGCCAGCCTGCCGGGACAGGGGATTACAGATACGCAGTATTTT. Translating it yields CASLPGQGITDTQYF.